Listed here is a single T cell receptor (beta chain). The sample originates from a study of cytomegalovirus exposure and HLA in healthy donors. Turning to the study itself: A later analysis reported the 130 or so validation repertoires used the same platform as the roughly 700 first-cohort repertoires.

Profiled with immunoSEQ multiplex PCR; TCRdb holds only in-frame clones, not every one. Here the sample spans about 82,000 clones, 85% to 95% being singletons. The donors were part of the validation cohort, which consisted of under 150 subjects and was separate from the first cohort of 666 subjects. Trimming took off 1 base at V and 7 bases at J, with 8 bases between the two ends. The CDR3 extends over 13 amino acids. CDR1 SGHVS and CDR2 FNYEAQ come from the germline V gene. This sequence joins TRBV7-6 and TRBJ2-1; D is uncertain. This TCR was recovered from a man aged 18 to 35 in good health and CMV-seronegative. Source material: PBMCs. CDR3 nucleotide sequence: TGTGCCAGCAGCTTAGATAGGAGAAATGAGCAGTTCTTC. This gives the protein CASSLDRRNEQFF.